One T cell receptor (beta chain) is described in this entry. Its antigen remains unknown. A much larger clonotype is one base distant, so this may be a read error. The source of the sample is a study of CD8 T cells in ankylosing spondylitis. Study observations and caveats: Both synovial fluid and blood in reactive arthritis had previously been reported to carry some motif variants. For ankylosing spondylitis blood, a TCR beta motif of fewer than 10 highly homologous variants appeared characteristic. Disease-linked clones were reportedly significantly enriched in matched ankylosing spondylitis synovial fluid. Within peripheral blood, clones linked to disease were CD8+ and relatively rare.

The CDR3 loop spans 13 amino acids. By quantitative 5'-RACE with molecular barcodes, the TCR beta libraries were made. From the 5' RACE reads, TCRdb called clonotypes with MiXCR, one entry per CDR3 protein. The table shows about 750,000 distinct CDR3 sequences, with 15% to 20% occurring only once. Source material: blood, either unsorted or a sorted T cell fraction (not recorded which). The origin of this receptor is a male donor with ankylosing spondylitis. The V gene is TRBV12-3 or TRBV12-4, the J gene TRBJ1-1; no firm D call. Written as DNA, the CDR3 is TGTTCCAGCAGTTCCCAGGAGAACACTGAAGCTTTCTTT. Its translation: CSSSSQENTEAFF.